The present T cell receptor (beta chain) was sequenced within a study of post-analysis software for immune sequencing data. Study-wide results and limits: In multiple sclerosis, normalized Chao1 diversity was significantly below that of controls. Five or six TRBV segments were significantly more frequent in patients than in controls. TRBV5-6, TRBV5-1 and TRBV20-1 were among these segments.

Unique molecular identifiers were built into the TCR beta cDNA libraries. TCRdb re-called the PCR reads with MiXCR, one entry per CDR3 protein. The sample includes about 460,000 distinct CDR3 sequences, around 40% of them seen just once. The sample holds a few counts of this clonotype. What it binds is not known. Trimming removed 5 bases from V and 1 base from J, with 11 bases in between. This CDR3 region has 14 residues. The sequence was collected from a girl between 10 and 17 years old with multiple sclerosis. This chain uses TRBV12-3 or TRBV12-4 with TRBJ1-1; D gene ambiguous. The sequenced sample was blood. The DNA for the CDR3 is TGTGCCAGCAGTATAGAGGTCGGGAACACTGAAGCTTTCTTT. Its protein product is CASSIEVGNTEAFF.